This TCR beta chain was identified in a study of type 1 and type 2 diabetes patients. Study-wide background: Donors were type 1 diabetes, type 2 diabetes, or nondiabetic controls.

The PCR template was genomic DNA. A primer set of 30 forward and 13 reverse primers amplified the CDR3. Each CDR3 protein is one row after TCRdb ran MiXCR on the multiplex PCR reads. The profile shows 270,000 or so distinct CDR3 sequences, over 45% of them singletons. The CDR3 is 11 amino acids. Germline V gene data show CDR1 as MDHEN and CDR2 as SYDVKM. The V end was cut by 3 bases, the J end by 6 bases, with 5 bases between. About 10 milliliters of peripheral blood were drawn from each donor. This clonotype was seen more than once but under ten times. The chain has TRBV28 and TRBJ1-2; D gene ambiguous. Sequences were obtained from peripheral blood mononuclear cells (PBMCs). The source of this sequence is a man between 18 and 29 years old with type 2 diabetes. CDR3 nucleotide sequence: TGTGCCAGCAGTTTGACTGATGGCTACACCTTC. Translation: CASSLTDGYTF.